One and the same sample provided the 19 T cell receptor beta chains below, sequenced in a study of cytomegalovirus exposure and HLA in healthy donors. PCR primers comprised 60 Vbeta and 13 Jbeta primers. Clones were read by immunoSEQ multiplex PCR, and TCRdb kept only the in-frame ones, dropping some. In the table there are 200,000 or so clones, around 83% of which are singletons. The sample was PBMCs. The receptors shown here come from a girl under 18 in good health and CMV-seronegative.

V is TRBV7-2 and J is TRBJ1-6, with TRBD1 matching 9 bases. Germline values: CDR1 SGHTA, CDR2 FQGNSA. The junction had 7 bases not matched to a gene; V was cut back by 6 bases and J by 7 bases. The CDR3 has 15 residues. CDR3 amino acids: CASRLGQGMNSPLHF. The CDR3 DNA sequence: TGTGCCAGCAGACTGGGACAGGGAATGAATTCACCCCTCCACTTT.

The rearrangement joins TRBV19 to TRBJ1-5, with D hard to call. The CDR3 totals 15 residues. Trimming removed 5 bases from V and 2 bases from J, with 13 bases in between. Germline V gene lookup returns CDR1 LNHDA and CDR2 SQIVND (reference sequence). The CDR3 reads CASSRFGRGNQPQHF. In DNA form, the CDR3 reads TGTGCCAGTAGTCGGTTCGGCCGGGGCAATCAGCCCCAGCATTTT.

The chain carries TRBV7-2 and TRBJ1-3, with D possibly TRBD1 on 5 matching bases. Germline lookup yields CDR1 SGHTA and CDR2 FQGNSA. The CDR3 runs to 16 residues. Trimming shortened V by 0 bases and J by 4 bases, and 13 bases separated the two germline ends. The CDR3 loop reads CASSLASGIFGNTIYF. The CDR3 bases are TGTGCCAGCAGCTTAGCCTCAGGGATTTTCGGAAACACCATATATTTT.

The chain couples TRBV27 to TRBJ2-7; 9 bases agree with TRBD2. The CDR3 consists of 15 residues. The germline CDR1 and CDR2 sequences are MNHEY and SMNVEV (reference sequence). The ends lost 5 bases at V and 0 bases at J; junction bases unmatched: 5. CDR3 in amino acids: CASSVSGGSSYEQYF. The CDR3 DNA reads TGTGCCAGCAGTGTTAGCGGGGGAAGCTCCTACGAGCAGTACTTC.

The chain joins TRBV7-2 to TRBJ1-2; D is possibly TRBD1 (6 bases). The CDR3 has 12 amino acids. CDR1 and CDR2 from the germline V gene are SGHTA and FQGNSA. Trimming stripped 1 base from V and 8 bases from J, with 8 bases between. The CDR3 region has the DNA TGTGCCAGCAGCTTAGGGGGGCGCGGCTACACCTTC. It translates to CASSLGGRGYTF.

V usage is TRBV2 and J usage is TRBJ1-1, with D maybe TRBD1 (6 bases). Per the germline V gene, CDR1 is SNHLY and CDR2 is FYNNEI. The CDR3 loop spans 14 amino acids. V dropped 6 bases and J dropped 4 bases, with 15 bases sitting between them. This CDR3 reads CASSQGSLSTEAFF. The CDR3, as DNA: TGTGCCAGCAGCCAGGGGTCCCTGAGCACTGAAGCTTTCTTT.

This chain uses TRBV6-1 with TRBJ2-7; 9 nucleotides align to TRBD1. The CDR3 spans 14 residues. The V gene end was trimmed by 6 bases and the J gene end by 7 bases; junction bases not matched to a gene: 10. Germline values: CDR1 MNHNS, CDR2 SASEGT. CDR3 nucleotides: TGTGCCAGCAGAGGGACAGGGAAATCAAGGGAGCAGTACTTC. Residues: CASRGTGKSREQYF.

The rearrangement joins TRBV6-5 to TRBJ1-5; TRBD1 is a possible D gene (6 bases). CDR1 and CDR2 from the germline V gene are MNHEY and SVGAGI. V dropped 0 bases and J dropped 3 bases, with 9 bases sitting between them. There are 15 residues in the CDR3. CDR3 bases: TGTGCCAGCAGTTACTCGAGACAGGCCAATCAGCCCCAGCATTTT. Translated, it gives CASSYSRQANQPQHF.

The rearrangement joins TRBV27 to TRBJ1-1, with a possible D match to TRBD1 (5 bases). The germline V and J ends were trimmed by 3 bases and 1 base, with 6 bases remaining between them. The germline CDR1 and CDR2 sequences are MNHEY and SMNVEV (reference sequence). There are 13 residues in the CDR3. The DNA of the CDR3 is TGTGCCAGCAGTTTTAGGGGGAACACTGAAGCTTTCTTT. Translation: CASSFRGNTEAFF.

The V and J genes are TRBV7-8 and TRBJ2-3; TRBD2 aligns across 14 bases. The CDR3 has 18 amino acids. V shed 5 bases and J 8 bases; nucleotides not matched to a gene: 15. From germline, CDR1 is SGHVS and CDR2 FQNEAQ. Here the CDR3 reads CASSPTRLAGGLMGTQYF. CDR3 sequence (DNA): TGTGCCAGCAGCCCCACCCGACTAGCGGGGGGGCTGATGGGTACGCAGTATTTT.

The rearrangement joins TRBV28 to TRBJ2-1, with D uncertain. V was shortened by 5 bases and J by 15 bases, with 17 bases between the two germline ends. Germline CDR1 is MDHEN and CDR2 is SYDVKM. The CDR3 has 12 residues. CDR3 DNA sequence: TGTGCCAGCAGTCCCCGAGCGTTTGGTACGTTCTTC. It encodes CASSPRAFGTFF. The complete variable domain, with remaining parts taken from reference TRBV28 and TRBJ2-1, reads DVKVTQSSRYLVKRTGEKVFLECVQDMDHENMFWYRQDPGLGLRLIYFSYDVKMKEKGDIPEGYSVSREKKERFSLILESASTNQTSMYLCASSPRAFGTFFGPGTRLTVL.

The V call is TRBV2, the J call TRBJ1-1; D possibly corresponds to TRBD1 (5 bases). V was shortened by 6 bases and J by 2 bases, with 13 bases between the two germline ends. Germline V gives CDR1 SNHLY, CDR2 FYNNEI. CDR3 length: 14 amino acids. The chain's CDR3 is CASRKGQQNTEAFF. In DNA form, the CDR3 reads TGTGCCAGCAGGAAGGGGCAGCAAAACACTGAAGCTTTCTTT. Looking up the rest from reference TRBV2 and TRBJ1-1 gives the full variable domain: EPEVTQTPSHQVTQMGQEVILRCVPISNHLYFYWYRQILGQKVEFLVSFYNNEISEKSEIFDDQFSVERPDGSNFTLKIRSTKLEDSAMYFCASRKGQQNTEAFFGQGTRLTVV.

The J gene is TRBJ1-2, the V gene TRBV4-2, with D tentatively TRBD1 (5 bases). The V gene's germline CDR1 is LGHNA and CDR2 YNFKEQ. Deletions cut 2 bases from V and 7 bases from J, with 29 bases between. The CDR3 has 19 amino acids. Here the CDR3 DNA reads TGTGCCAGCAGCCAAAAACCTCCGGTGGGGCCTCCCCAAACTCGTGGCTACACCTTC. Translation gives CASSQKPPVGPPQTRGYTF.

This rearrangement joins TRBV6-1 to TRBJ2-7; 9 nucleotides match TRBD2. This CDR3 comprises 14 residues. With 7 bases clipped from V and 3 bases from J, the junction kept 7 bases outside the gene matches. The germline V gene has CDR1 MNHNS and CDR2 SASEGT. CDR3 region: CASKTSGGDYEQYF. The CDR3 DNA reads TGTGCCAGCAAGACTAGCGGAGGTGACTACGAGCAGTACTTC.

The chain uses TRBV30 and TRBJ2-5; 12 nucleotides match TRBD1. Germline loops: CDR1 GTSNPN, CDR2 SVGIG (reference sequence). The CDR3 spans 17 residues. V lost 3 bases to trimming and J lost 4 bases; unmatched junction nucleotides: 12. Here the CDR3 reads CAWRPTTGQGARETQYF. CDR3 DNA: TGTGCCTGGAGGCCTACCACGGGACAGGGGGCACGAGAGACCCAGTACTTC.

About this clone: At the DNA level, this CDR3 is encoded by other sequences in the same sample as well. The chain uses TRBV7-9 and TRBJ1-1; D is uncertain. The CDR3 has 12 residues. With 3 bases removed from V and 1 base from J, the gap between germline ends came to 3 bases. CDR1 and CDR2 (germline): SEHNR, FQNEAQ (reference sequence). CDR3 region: CASSFRNTEAFF. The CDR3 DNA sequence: TGTGCCAGCAGCTTCAGGAACACTGAAGCTTTCTTT.

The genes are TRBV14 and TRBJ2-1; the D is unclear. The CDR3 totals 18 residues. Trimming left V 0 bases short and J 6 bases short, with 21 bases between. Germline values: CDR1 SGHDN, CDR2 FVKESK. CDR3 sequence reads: CASSQETSLSYGFNEQFF. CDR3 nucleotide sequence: TGTGCCAGCAGCCAAGAGACTTCGTTATCCTACGGGTTCAATGAGCAGTTCTTC.

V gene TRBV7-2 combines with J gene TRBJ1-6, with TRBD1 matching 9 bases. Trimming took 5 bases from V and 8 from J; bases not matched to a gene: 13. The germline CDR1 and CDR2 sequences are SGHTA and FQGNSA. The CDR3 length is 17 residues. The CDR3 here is CASSGFDRGWLDSPLHF. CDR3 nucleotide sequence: TGTGCCAGCAGCGGATTTGACAGGGGGTGGCTAGATTCACCCCTCCACTTT.

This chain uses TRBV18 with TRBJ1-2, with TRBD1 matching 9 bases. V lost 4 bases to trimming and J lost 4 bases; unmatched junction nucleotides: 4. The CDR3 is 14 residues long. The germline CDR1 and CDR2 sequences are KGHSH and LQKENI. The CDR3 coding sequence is TGTGCCAGCTCACAAACAGGGGGCAGCTATGGCTACACCTTC. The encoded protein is CASSQTGGSYGYTF.